This is a list of T cell receptor beta chains from one sample in a study of blood T cell repertoires in COVID-19. This table comes from immunoSEQ multiplex PCR, and its TCRdb copy is limited to in-frame clones, with some not included. The sample includes 200,000 or so clones, about 88% of them seen just once. Source material: peripheral blood. The receptors shown here come from a man between 65 and 85 years old with active or convalescent COVID-19. Each CDR3 is given with its conserved first and last residue. Each record gives: clone size, J gene, V gene, D gene, CDR3 protein, CDR3 DNA. The D gene is left open where the match is weak. Rows give clone size only sometimes, using once, few, many, or a class for an expanded clone.

clone_size: NA
j_call: TRBJ2-7
v_call: TRBV27
d_call: TRBD1
cdr3_aa: CASSHLRPNSGTGGSYEQYF
cdr3_nt: TGTGCCAGCAGCCACCTCCGTCCGAACTCCGGGACAGGGGGCTCCTACGAGCAGTACTTC

clone_size: NA
j_call: TRBJ2-7
v_call: TRBV10-3
d_call: TRBD2
cdr3_aa: CAIGGVVAGGEQYF
cdr3_nt: TGTGCCATCGGGGGGGTGGTAGCGGGGGGAGAGCAGTACTTC

clone_size: NA
j_call: TRBJ2-1
v_call: TRBV24-1
d_call: NA
cdr3_aa: CATSDLSNEQFF
cdr3_nt: TGTGCCACCAGTGATTTATCTAATGAGCAGTTCTTC

clone_size: once
j_call: TRBJ2-3
v_call: TRBV6-1
d_call: NA
cdr3_aa: CASSDRRRGGSTDTQYF
cdr3_nt: TGTGCCAGCAGTGACCGCCGGAGGGGGGGGAGCACAGATACGCAGTATTTT

clone_size: NA
j_call: TRBJ2-1
v_call: TRBV9
d_call: TRBD2
cdr3_aa: CASSVGAGGNNEQFF
cdr3_nt: TGTGCCAGCAGCGTAGGGGCGGGGGGTAACAATGAGCAGTTCTTC

clone_size: NA
j_call: TRBJ2-3
v_call: TRBV6-2/TRBV6-3
d_call: TRBD2
cdr3_aa: CASSQPAGLAGSTDTQYF
cdr3_nt: TGTGCCAGCAGCCAACCGGCTGGACTAGCTGGTTCCACAGATACGCAGTATTTT

clone_size: few
j_call: TRBJ1-6
v_call: TRBV11-2
d_call: TRBD1
cdr3_aa: CASSSYGTGNSPLHF
cdr3_nt: TGTGCCAGCAGCTCTTACGGGACAGGGAATTCACCCCTCCACTTT

clone_size: NA
j_call: TRBJ2-2
v_call: TRBV6-5
d_call: NA
cdr3_aa: CASKTGLLTGELFF
cdr3_nt: TGTGCCAGCAAAACAGGCCTCCTGACCGGGGAGCTGTTTTTT

clone_size: NA
j_call: TRBJ1-5
v_call: TRBV30
d_call: NA
cdr3_aa: CAWSGGNSNQPQHF
cdr3_nt: TGTGCCTGGAGTGGCGGGAATAGCAATCAGCCCCAGCATTTT

clone_size: NA
j_call: TRBJ2-1
v_call: TRBV7-2
d_call: TRBD1
cdr3_aa: CASSLGQGGGYNEQFF
cdr3_nt: TGTGCCAGCAGCTTAGGACAGGGGGGAGGCTACAATGAGCAGTTCTTC

clone_size: NA
j_call: TRBJ2-3
v_call: TRBV24-1
d_call: NA
cdr3_aa: CATSLGTSTDTQYF
cdr3_nt: TGTGCCACCAGTCTGGGGACTAGCACAGATACGCAGTATTTT

clone_size: once
j_call: TRBJ1-4
v_call: TRBV7-8
d_call: NA
cdr3_aa: CASSLRHLGTNEKLFF
cdr3_nt: TGTGCCAGCAGCTTACGACACCTTGGGACTAATGAAAAACTGTTTTTT

clone_size: NA
j_call: TRBJ2-7
v_call: TRBV28
d_call: TRBD2
cdr3_aa: CASSLTSGRVYEQYF
cdr3_nt: TGTGCCAGCAGCCTGACTAGCGGGAGGGTTTACGAGCAGTACTTC